The T cell receptor beta chain under discussion was sequenced for a study of blood T cell repertoires in COVID-19. Study-level information: The United States, Italy and Spain provided the acute and convalescent COVID-19 samples. Sources were T cells, B-cell-depleted T cells, or PBMCs; the material itself was cDNA or gDNA.

This CDR3 spans 13 amino acids. V dropped 0 bases and J dropped 6 bases, with 8 bases sitting between them. CDR1 and CDR2 (germline): MNHEY, SVGAGI. This clone was detected only a few times. Per the authors' pipeline: Amplification of reference gene primers provided the estimated nucleated cell counts. Clones were read by immunoSEQ multiplex PCR, and TCRdb kept only the in-frame ones, dropping some. That table is the source of V, J and clone size, and D and trimming were worked out from the DNA. The sample lists about 120,000 clones; more than 80% were seen once. The sequence was collected from a human donor in a cohort sampled during active COVID-19. The chain is built from TRBV6-5 and TRBJ1-1, with TRBD1 as a possible D gene (6 bases). Sequencing input: peripheral blood. The CDR3 spells CASSYSWTAEAFF. CDR3 sequence (DNA): TGTGCCAGCAGTTACTCCTGGACAGCTGAAGCTTTCTTT.